These T cell receptor beta chains were read from a single sample in a study of blood T cell repertoires in COVID-19. Sequenced by immunoSEQ multiplex PCR; TCRdb stores in-frame clones only, minus some. This table holds about 300,000 clones, approximately 85% found once. Sequencing was performed on PBMCs or T cells enriched from blood (not recorded which). These receptors all come from a man aged 30 to 45 who had recovered from COVID-19. The CDR3 runs from the conserved cysteine through the conserved F or W. Fields, in order: CDR3 protein, CDR3 DNA, CDR3 length, V gene, D gene, J gene, clone size. D genes are given only for firm matches. Not all rows give a size; the values are once, few, many and, for expanded clones, a class.

CDR3aa: CAWSSRDIRETQYF
CDR3nt: TGTGCCTGGAGTTCCCGGGACATTCGGGAGACCCAGTACTTC
len: 14
v_gene: TRBV30
d_gene: NA
j_gene: TRBJ2-5
abundance: NA

CDR3aa: CASSDSISNTEAFF
CDR3nt: TGTGCCAGCAGTGACAGTATTTCGAACACTGAAGCTTTCTTT
len: 14
v_gene: TRBV2
d_gene: NA
j_gene: TRBJ1-1
abundance: NA

CDR3aa: CASGAASTDTQYF
CDR3nt: TGTGCCAGCGGGGCCGCTAGCACAGATACGCAGTATTTT
len: 13
v_gene: TRBV7-9
d_gene: NA
j_gene: TRBJ2-3
abundance: few

CDR3aa: CAISPQGGNQPQHF
CDR3nt: TGTGCCATCAGCCCTCAGGGCGGCAATCAGCCCCAGCATTTT
len: 14
v_gene: TRBV10-3
d_gene: NA
j_gene: TRBJ1-5
abundance: once

CDR3aa: CASSPSGQGGQPQHF
CDR3nt: TGTGCCAGCTCACCCTCGGGACAGGGAGGGCAGCCCCAGCATTTT
len: 15
v_gene: TRBV18
d_gene: TRBD1
j_gene: TRBJ1-5
abundance: few

CDR3aa: CASRDFYNEQFF
CDR3nt: TGTGCCAGCCGGGACTTCTACAATGAGCAGTTCTTC
len: 12
v_gene: TRBV19
d_gene: NA
j_gene: TRBJ2-1
abundance: NA

CDR3aa: CASSRQGADTEAFF
CDR3nt: TGCGCCAGCAGCCGACAGGGGGCGGACACTGAAGCTTTCTTT
len: 14
v_gene: TRBV5-1
d_gene: TRBD1
j_gene: TRBJ1-1
abundance: NA

CDR3aa: CAISESITNYGYTF
CDR3nt: TGTGCCATCAGTGAGTCAATAACTAACTATGGCTACACCTTC
len: 14
v_gene: TRBV10-3
d_gene: NA
j_gene: TRBJ1-2
abundance: NA

CDR3aa: CASSQEKFLVSGAVNTYNSPLHF
CDR3nt: TGTGCCAGCAGCCAAGAAAAATTCTTGGTCTCAGGGGCGGTCAACACCTATAATTCACCCCTCCACTTT
len: 23
v_gene: TRBV14
d_gene: NA
j_gene: TRBJ1-6
abundance: NA

CDR3aa: CSASGRGRGAFF
CDR3nt: TGCAGTGCTAGTGGCAGGGGGCGAGGAGCTTTCTTT
len: 12
v_gene: TRBV20-1
d_gene: TRBD1
j_gene: TRBJ1-1
abundance: once

CDR3aa: CSVSHGWELFF
CDR3nt: TGCAGCGTCTCGCACGGGTGGGAGCTGTTTTTT
len: 11
v_gene: TRBV29-1
d_gene: NA
j_gene: TRBJ2-2
abundance: NA

CDR3aa: CASSETGGAVGELFF
CDR3nt: TGTGCCAGCAGCGAAACAGGGGGCGCGGTTGGGGAGCTGTTTTTT
len: 15
v_gene: TRBV9
d_gene: TRBD1
j_gene: TRBJ2-2
abundance: few

CDR3aa: CASSPPAGVETQYF
CDR3nt: TGTGCCAGCAGTCCACCAGCGGGGGTGGAGACCCAGTACTTC
len: 14
v_gene: TRBV2
d_gene: TRBD2
j_gene: TRBJ2-5
abundance: NA

CDR3aa: CASSLRQGYEQYF
CDR3nt: TGTGCCAGCAGCTTACGACAGGGCTACGAGCAGTACTTC
len: 13
v_gene: TRBV7-9
d_gene: TRBD1
j_gene: TRBJ2-7
abundance: few

CDR3aa: CASSFYNDRNTEAFF
CDR3nt: TGTGCCAGCAGCTTTTATAATGACAGGAACACTGAAGCTTTCTTT
len: 15
v_gene: TRBV5-4
d_gene: NA
j_gene: TRBJ1-1
abundance: NA

CDR3aa: CASSLDRVNEKLFF
CDR3nt: TGTGCCAGCAGCCTGGACAGGGTAAATGAAAAACTGTTTTTT
len: 14
v_gene: TRBV7-2
d_gene: TRBD1
j_gene: TRBJ1-4
abundance: NA

CDR3aa: CAIRGARGLNTEAFF
CDR3nt: TGTGCCATCAGGGGGGCCAGGGGCCTTAACACTGAAGCTTTCTTT
len: 15
v_gene: TRBV10-3
d_gene: NA
j_gene: TRBJ1-1
abundance: NA

CDR3aa: CASSVGAGTEAFF
CDR3nt: TGTGCCAGCAGCGTGGGGGCGGGCACTGAAGCTTTCTTT
len: 13
v_gene: TRBV9
d_gene: NA
j_gene: TRBJ1-1
abundance: NA

CDR3aa: CASVRQGRNTEAFF
CDR3nt: TGTGCCAGCGTACGACAGGGGCGGAACACTGAAGCTTTCTTT
len: 14
v_gene: TRBV21-1
d_gene: NA
j_gene: TRBJ1-1
abundance: few

CDR3aa: CASSQIGGAYNEQFF
CDR3nt: TGTGCCAGCAGCCAAATCGGGGGGGCCTACAATGAGCAGTTCTTC
len: 15
v_gene: TRBV7-9
d_gene: TRBD2
j_gene: TRBJ2-1
abundance: NA

CDR3aa: CASISSGNEKLFF
CDR3nt: TGTGCCAGCATTTCATCCGGGAATGAAAAACTGTTTTTT
len: 13
v_gene: TRBV5-6
d_gene: NA
j_gene: TRBJ1-4
abundance: NA

CDR3aa: CASSVGLGVVVRGTGELFF
CDR3nt: TGTGCCAGCAGCGTAGGTCTGGGCGTGGTAGTTCGGGGCACCGGGGAGCTGTTTTTT
len: 19
v_gene: TRBV9
d_gene: NA
j_gene: TRBJ2-2
abundance: many

CDR3aa: CASSPQGVRTEAFF
CDR3nt: TGTGCCAGCAGCCCCCAGGGGGTTCGCACTGAAGCTTTCTTT
len: 14
v_gene: TRBV7-2
d_gene: TRBD1
j_gene: TRBJ1-1
abundance: NA

CDR3aa: CASRDTGGPEQFF
CDR3nt: TGTGCCAGCAGGGATACAGGGGGCCCTGAGCAGTTCTTC
len: 13
v_gene: TRBV6-5
d_gene: TRBD1
j_gene: TRBJ2-1
abundance: NA

CDR3aa: CASRRQKNTEAFF
CDR3nt: TGTGCCAGCAGAAGACAGAAGAACACTGAAGCTTTCTTT
len: 13
v_gene: TRBV12-3/TRBV12-4
d_gene: NA
j_gene: TRBJ1-1
abundance: NA

CDR3aa: CASSEGQGAFQPQHF
CDR3nt: TGTGCCAGCAGTGAAGGGCAGGGGGCTTTTCAGCCCCAGCATTTT
len: 15
v_gene: TRBV6-1
d_gene: TRBD1
j_gene: TRBJ1-5
abundance: NA

CDR3aa: CASSEGGGTGNQPQHF
CDR3nt: TGTGCCAGCAGTGAAGGAGGAGGGACGGGCAATCAGCCCCAGCATTTT
len: 16
v_gene: TRBV6-1
d_gene: NA
j_gene: TRBJ1-5
abundance: NA

CDR3aa: CASSSYGQNEQYF
CDR3nt: TGTGCCAGTAGTTCATACGGACAGAACGAGCAGTACTTC
len: 13
v_gene: TRBV19
d_gene: NA
j_gene: TRBJ2-7
abundance: NA

CDR3aa: CASSEIGQAQKFNSNQPQHF
CDR3nt: TGCGCCAGCAGTGAAATTGGACAGGCTCAGAAGTTTAATAGCAATCAGCCCCAGCATTTT
len: 20
v_gene: TRBV10-1
d_gene: TRBD1
j_gene: TRBJ1-5
abundance: NA

CDR3aa: CASSQDAGLVVDEQYF
CDR3nt: TGCGCCAGCAGCCAAGACGCAGGCCTGGTTGTGGACGAGCAGTACTTC
len: 16
v_gene: TRBV4-1
d_gene: NA
j_gene: TRBJ2-7
abundance: NA

CDR3aa: CASSWTGNQPQHF
CDR3nt: TGTGCCAGCAGTTGGACAGGTAATCAGCCCCAGCATTTT
len: 13
v_gene: TRBV6-5
d_gene: TRBD1
j_gene: TRBJ1-5
abundance: NA

CDR3aa: CASSPQANYGYTF
CDR3nt: TGTGCCAGCAGCCCACAGGCTAACTATGGCTACACCTTC
len: 13
v_gene: TRBV3-1/TRBV3-2
d_gene: NA
j_gene: TRBJ1-2
abundance: once

CDR3aa: CASSQSMGATNEKLFF
CDR3nt: TGCGCCAGCAGCCAAAGCATGGGGGCCACTAATGAAAAACTGTTTTTT
len: 16
v_gene: TRBV4-3
d_gene: NA
j_gene: TRBJ1-4
abundance: NA

CDR3aa: CASSFTGSYTEAFF
CDR3nt: TGCGCCAGCAGCTTTACAGGCTCCTACACTGAAGCTTTCTTT
len: 14
v_gene: TRBV5-1
d_gene: NA
j_gene: TRBJ1-1
abundance: NA

CDR3aa: CASQQGPSNQPQHF
CDR3nt: TGTGCCAGCCAACAGGGTCCTAGCAATCAGCCCCAGCATTTT
len: 14
v_gene: TRBV10-3
d_gene: NA
j_gene: TRBJ1-5
abundance: NA

CDR3aa: CASSQGGLGSQPQHF
CDR3nt: TGCGCCAGCAGCCAAGGGGGTTTAGGGAGTCAGCCCCAGCATTTT
len: 15
v_gene: TRBV4-3
d_gene: NA
j_gene: TRBJ1-5
abundance: few